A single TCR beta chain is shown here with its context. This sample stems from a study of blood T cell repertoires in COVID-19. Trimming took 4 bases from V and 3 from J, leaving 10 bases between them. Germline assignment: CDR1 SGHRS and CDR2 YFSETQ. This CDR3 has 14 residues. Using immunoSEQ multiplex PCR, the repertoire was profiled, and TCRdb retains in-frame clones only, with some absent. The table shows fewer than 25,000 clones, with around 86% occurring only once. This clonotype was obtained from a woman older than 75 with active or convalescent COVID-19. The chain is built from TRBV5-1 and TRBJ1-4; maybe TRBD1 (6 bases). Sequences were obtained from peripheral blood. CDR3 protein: CASSDGQPNEKLFF. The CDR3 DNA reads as TGCGCCAGCAGCGACGGACAGCCTAATGAAAAACTGTTTTTT. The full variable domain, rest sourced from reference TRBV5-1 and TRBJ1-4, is KAGVTQTPRYLIKTRGQQVTLSCSPISGHRSVSWYQQTPGQGLQFLFEYFSETQRNKGNFPGRFSGRQFSNSRSEMNVSTLELGDSALYLCASSDGQPNEKLFFGSGTQLSVL.